This T cell receptor beta chain came from a study of blood T cell repertoires in COVID-19. Study background: The United States, Italy and Spain provided the acute and convalescent COVID-19 samples.

J gave up 5 bases and V 3 bases, and 10 bases lay outside the gene matches. This CDR3 has 15 amino acids. Germline lookup yields CDR1 SGDLS and CDR2 YYNGEE. Clones were read by immunoSEQ multiplex PCR, and TCRdb kept only the in-frame ones, dropping some. The sample includes approximately 120,000 clones, 84% seen only once; the top ten take 7.9%. Material: peripheral blood. The chain is built from TRBV9 and TRBJ2-5; 7 bases agree with TRBD1. The receptor comes from a woman of 80 years or more with active or convalescent COVID-19. The chain's CDR3 is CASSEAGGKRETQYF. CDR3 nucleotides: TGTGCCAGCAGCGAGGCAGGGGGAAAGAGGGAGACCCAGTACTTC.